The 8 T cell receptor beta chains in this list originate from one sample, sequenced in a study of blood T cell repertoires in COVID-19. Sequenced by immunoSEQ multiplex PCR; TCRdb stores in-frame clones only, minus some. The profile shows some 250,000 clones, approximately 83% of them singletons. What was sequenced was peripheral blood. These receptors originate from a man aged 35 to 55 with acute or convalescent COVID-19.

The genes are TRBV5-1 and TRBJ2-1; 7 bases fit TRBD1. V trimming: 3 bases; J trimming: 7 bases; junction bases outside the gene matches: 10. The germline CDR1 and CDR2 sequences are SGHRS and YFSETQ. CDR3 size: 15 residues. The CDR3 sequence: CASSSNLLRGNEQFF. DNA of the CDR3: TGCGCCAGCAGCTCGAACCTCCTCAGGGGGAATGAGCAGTTCTTC.

The chain is built from TRBV7-6 and TRBJ1-1; D might be TRBD1 (5 bases). With 2 bases removed from V and 0 bases from J, the gap between germline ends came to 7 bases. Germline V CDR1 and CDR2: SGHVS, FNYEAQ. The CDR3 is 14 residues long. The CDR3 DNA sequence: TGTGCCAGCAGCTTAAGACAGATGAACACTGAAGCTTTCTTT. Amino acids: CASSLRQMNTEAFF.

In its sample, this clone was seen a few times. The V call is TRBV30, the J call TRBJ1-5; D ambiguous. CDR1 is GTSNPN and CDR2 is SVGIG in the germline V gene (reference sequence). Trimming cost V 0 bases and J 3 bases, with 6 bases left between them. CDR3 size: 13 residues. Written as DNA, the CDR3 is TGTGCCTGGAGTGTACAAGTCAATCAGCCCCAGCATTTT. Protein sequence: CAWSVQVNQPQHF.

This chain joins TRBV7-9 and TRBJ2-2; 9 bases are a match to TRBD2. This CDR3 is built from 14 residues. The germline V gene encodes CDR1 SEHNR and CDR2 FQNEAQ (reference sequence). J lost 6 bases, V lost 8 bases, and 7 bases had no gene match. The chain's CDR3 is CASHPSGISGELFF. In DNA, the CDR3 is TGTGCCAGCCACCCTAGCGGGATCTCCGGGGAGCTGTTTTTT.

This clone was counted a few times. This chain uses TRBV18 with TRBJ1-3; TRBD1 aligns across 8 bases. The germline gives CDR1 KGHSH, CDR2 LQKENI. The CDR3 covers 15 residues. J was trimmed by 5 bases and V by 5 bases; bases with no gene match: 8. CDR3 protein: CASSSDRGARNTIYF. The DNA of the CDR3 is TGTGCCAGCTCAAGCGACAGGGGCGCTCGAAACACCATATATTTT. The full variable domain, rest sourced from reference TRBV18 and TRBJ1-3, is NAGVMQNPRHLVRRRGQEARLRCSPMKGHSHVYWYRQLPEEGLKFMVYLQKENIIDESGMPKERFSAEFPKEGPSILRIQQVVRGDSAAYFCASSSDRGARNTIYFGEGSWLTVV.

This chain links TRBV7-6 with TRBJ1-1; 9 positions match TRBD1. The CDR3 contains 15 residues. The germline V gene encodes CDR1 SGHVS and CDR2 FNYEAQ. V shed 2 bases, J shed 7 bases, and the junction held 8 bases outside the gene matches. Written as DNA, the CDR3 is TGTGCCAGCAGCTTAAGGGACAGGGCCCACTATGAAGCTTTCTTT. Translation: CASSLRDRAHYEAFF. The variable domain in full, with the rest retrieved from reference TRBV7-6 and TRBJ1-1, is GAGVSQSPRYKVTKRGQDVALRCDPISGHVSLYWYRQALGQGPEFLTYFNYEAQQDKSGLPNDRFSAERPEGSISTLTIQRTEQRDSAMYRCASSLRDRAHYEAFFGQGTRLTVV.

This rearrangement joins TRBV3-1 (or the pseudogene TRBV3-2) to TRBJ2-5; possible D gene TRBD2, 6 bases. V was pared by 1 base and J by 2 bases, with 11 bases between. The CDR3 has 15 residues. Per germline, CDR1 LGHDT and CDR2 YNNKEL (reference sequence). The CDR3 DNA sequence: TGTGCCAGCAGCCAAGGGGTGGCGGGACAAGAGACCCAGTACTTC. This gives the protein CASSQGVAGQETQYF.

The J gene is TRBJ2-2, the V gene TRBV29-1; TRBD2 agrees at 7 bases. Trimming cost V 5 bases and J 4 bases; bases outside gene matches: 7. CDR1 is SQVTM and CDR2 is ANQGSEA in the germline V gene. The CDR3 is made up of 14 amino acids. This CDR3 reads CSVQAGVGTGELFF. CDR3 nucleotides: TGCAGCGTTCAGGCGGGAGTGGGCACCGGGGAGCTGTTTTTT.